These T cell receptor beta chains were read from a single sample in a study of T cell responses to AZD1222 COVID-19 vaccine. Produced via immunoSEQ multiplex PCR; TCRdb's table is partial and in-frame only. The repertoire holds approximately 120,000 clones, roughly 92% seen once, with more than 0.7% in the top ten. The sequences come from peripheral blood, collected on day 0 of AZD1222 vaccination. The receptors derive from an adult in good health. CDR3s include the opening cysteine and the closing phenylalanine or tryptophan. Fields, in order: J gene, V gene, clone size, D gene, CDR3 protein, CDR3 DNA. A D gene is named only where the DNA matches it firmly. Some rows have no size entry. The others give once, few or many, or a class for an expanded clone.

TRBJ2-3,TRBV25-1,.,TRBD2,CASSVTAGTPTDTQYF,TGTGCCAGCAGTGTCACAGCGGGGACCCCCACAGATACGCAGTATTTT
TRBJ2-7,TRBV27,.,.,CASSLMGNDEQYF,TGTGCCAGCAGTTTGATGGGGAACGACGAGCAGTACTTC
TRBJ1-1,TRBV18,.,.,CASSLRGSRGIYTEAFF,TGTGCCAGCTCCCTACGGGGGTCTAGGGGCATCTACACTGAAGCTTTCTTT
TRBJ1-2,TRBV7-9,.,TRBD1,CASSLDRGGYTF,TGTGCCAGCAGCTTAGACAGGGGTGGCTACACCTTC
TRBJ1-5,TRBV5-8,.,.,CASSGGYSNQPQHF,TGTGCCAGCAGCGGGGGTTATAGCAATCAGCCCCAGCATTTT
TRBJ1-2,TRBV6-1,.,.,CASSEGSGRGYTF,TGTGCCAGCAGTGAAGGGAGTGGGCGTGGCTACACCTTC
TRBJ1-6,TRBV10-2,once,.,CASSETGRWGPLHF,TGCGCCAGCAGTGAGACCGGCCGCTGGGGGCCCCTCCACTTT
TRBJ2-2,TRBV6-4,once,TRBD1,CASSAGTGSDTGELFF,TGTGCCAGCAGTGCCGGGACAGGGTCCGACACCGGGGAGCTGTTTTTT
TRBJ1-3,TRBV10-3,.,.,CAISESRGSGNTIYF,TGTGCCATCAGTGAGTCGAGAGGATCTGGAAACACCATATATTTT
TRBJ1-1,TRBV4-1,.,TRBD1,CASSQETGLNTEAFF,TGCGCCAGCAGCCAAGAGACAGGGTTGAACACTGAAGCTTTCTTT
TRBJ1-5,TRBV19,.,.,CASSPPIRQPQHF,TGTGCCAGTAGTCCCCCTATACGTCAGCCCCAGCATTTT
TRBJ1-3,TRBV5-1,.,.,CASSLEAFGNTIYF,TGCGCCAGCAGCTTGGAAGCATTTGGAAACACCATATATTTT
TRBJ1-1,TRBV29-1,.,.,CSVDRSRDTEAFF,TGCAGCGTTGATAGAAGCAGGGACACTGAAGCTTTCTTT
TRBJ1-2,TRBV2,.,.,CASRVTANYGYTF,TGTGCCAGCAGGGTGACAGCGAACTATGGCTACACCTTC
TRBJ1-6,TRBV10-3,.,.,CAISESTAVGSPLHF,TGTGCCATCAGTGAGTCGACAGCGGTAGGGTCACCCCTCCACTTT
TRBJ2-1,TRBV7-9,.,TRBD1,CASSLPRQGRNEQFF,TGTGCCAGCAGCTTACCGCGACAGGGGAGGAATGAGCAGTTCTTC
TRBJ1-5,TRBV6-1,.,.,CASSEDSSNQPQHF,TGTGCCAGCAGTGAGGACAGCAGCAATCAGCCCCAGCATTTT
TRBJ1-5,TRBV19,.,.,CASSIYGGAGQPQHF,TGTGCCAGTAGTATATATGGGGGGGCAGGACAGCCCCAGCATTTT
TRBJ1-1,TRBV29-1,.,.,CSVAQMNTEAFF,TGCAGCGTCGCGCAGATGAACACTGAAGCTTTCTTT
TRBJ1-2,TRBV7-3,.,TRBD1,CASSSIAGGLDGYTF,TGTGCCAGCAGCTCAATAGCAGGGGGTTTGGATGGCTACACCTTC
TRBJ1-2,TRBV9,.,.,CASSPGTGTYGYTF,TGTGCCAGCAGCCCAGGGACGGGAACCTATGGCTACACCTTC
TRBJ1-3,TRBV11-2,once,.,CASSLVRGRGFGNTIYF,TGTGCCAGCAGCTTAGTTCGGGGCAGGGGTTTTGGAAACACCATATATTTT
TRBJ1-1,TRBV5-1,.,.,CASSLRRPSTDTEAFF,TGCGCCAGCAGCCTCCGGAGACCAAGCACCGACACTGAAGCTTTCTTT
TRBJ1-1,TRBV5-1,.,.,CASSFGINTEAFF,TGCGCCAGCAGCTTTGGCATCAACACTGAAGCTTTCTTT
TRBJ1-6,TRBV2,.,.,CASSGTPNSPLHF,TGTGCCAGCAGCGGGACCCCGAATTCACCCCTCCACTTT
TRBJ1-1,TRBV5-1,.,.,CASSYSGPTNTEAFF,TGCGCCAGCAGCTACTCGGGACCGACGAACACTGAAGCTTTCTTT
TRBJ1-1,TRBV27,.,.,CASSPQGYTEAFF,TGTGCCAGCAGTCCACAGGGATATACTGAAGCTTTCTTT
TRBJ1-1,TRBV21-1,.,.,CASNPGQKNTEAFF,TGTGCCAGCAACCCGGGACAGAAGAACACTGAAGCTTTCTTT
TRBJ2-1,TRBV6-5,few,TRBD1,CASKRTGSYEQFF,TGTGCCAGCAAGAGGACAGGTTCGTATGAGCAGTTCTTC
TRBJ1-5,TRBV7-2,.,.,CASSPRTSWKPQHF,TGTGCCAGCAGCCCCCGGACGTCGTGGAAGCCCCAGCATTTT
TRBJ2-2,TRBV5-6,.,TRBD1,CASSRVRDRVNTGELFF,TGTGCCAGCAGCAGGGTCCGGGACAGGGTGAACACCGGGGAGCTGTTTTTT
TRBJ2-3,TRBV5-1,.,.,CASSPKGGGAIGQYF,TGCGCCAGCAGCCCCAAAGGTGGGGGGGCAATTGGGCAGTATTTT
TRBJ2-7,TRBV6-1,few,.,CASSESGQGYEQYF,TGTGCCAGCAGTGAATCAGGGCAGGGGTACGAGCAGTACTTC
TRBJ2-7,TRBV12-3/TRBV12-4,.,.,CASSLSLGYEQYF,TGTGCCAGCAGTTTGTCACTCGGTTACGAGCAGTACTTC
TRBJ1-1,TRBV29-1,.,TRBD1,CSVDRTGGFTEAFF,TGCAGCGTTGATCGGACAGGGGGCTTCACTGAAGCTTTCTTT
TRBJ1-2,TRBV3-1/TRBV3-2,.,.,CASTDNQRGWDGYTF,TGTGCCAGCACCGACAACCAGAGGGGATGGGATGGCTACACCTTC
TRBJ1-1,TRBV7-3,.,.,CASSSGTLNTEAFF,TGTGCCAGCAGCTCCGGGACGCTGAACACTGAAGCTTTCTTT
TRBJ1-3,TRBV4-1,.,.,CASSQNSGWDTIYF,TGCGCCAGCAGCCAAAATTCCGGATGGGACACCATATATTTT
TRBJ2-5,TRBV9,.,.,CASSGTSGPPETQYF,TGTGCCAGCAGCGGAACTTCAGGGCCGCCAGAGACCCAGTACTTC
TRBJ1-2,TRBV6-5,.,.,CASHASGYTF,TGTGCCAGCCACGCCTCGGGCTACACCTTC
TRBJ2-6,TRBV5-1,.,.,CASSLGNRAGANVLTF,TGCGCCAGCAGCTTGGGTAACAGGGCTGGGGCCAACGTCCTGACTTTC
TRBJ1-4,TRBV7-9,.,.,CASSLLGNNEKLFF,TGTGCCAGCAGCTTATTAGGGAATAATGAAAAACTGTTTTTT
TRBJ2-5,TRBV7-6,once,.,CASSLYRAYGEETQYF,TGTGCCAGCAGCTTATACAGGGCGTACGGGGAAGAGACCCAGTACTTC
TRBJ1-1,TRBV20-1,.,.,CSALWNTEAFF,TGCAGTGCTTTGTGGAACACTGAAGCTTTCTTT
TRBJ2-1,TRBV11-3,.,.,CASSLEMGYEQFF,TGTGCCAGCAGCTTAGAAATGGGGTATGAGCAGTTCTTC
TRBJ2-2,TRBV21-1,.,.,CASSKGGPENTGELFF,TGTGCCAGCAGCAAAGGAGGGCCGGAGAACACCGGGGAGCTGTTTTTT
TRBJ1-1,TRBV3-1/TRBV3-2,.,.,CASSIRTPNTEAFF,TGTGCCAGCAGCATCCGGACCCCGAACACTGAAGCTTTCTTT
TRBJ2-1,TRBV2,many,TRBD2,CASSEWTSGNYNEQFF,TGTGCCAGCAGTGAATGGACTAGCGGAAACTACAATGAGCAGTTCTTC
TRBJ2-7,TRBV11-2,.,.,CASSLDPQGTKYF,TGTGCCAGCAGCTTAGACCCACAGGGTACCAAGTACTTC
TRBJ2-1,TRBV6-5,.,TRBD1,CATPGQGRREQFF,TGTGCCACCCCGGGACAGGGTCGCCGTGAGCAGTTCTTC
TRBJ1-1,TRBV7-8,once,.,CASSLQQGAAFF,TGTGCCAGCAGCTTACAGCAGGGAGCAGCTTTCTTT
TRBJ2-7,TRBV5-8,.,TRBD1,CASSEYRGQGYEQYF,TGTGCCAGCAGCGAGTACAGGGGGCAGGGCTACGAGCAGTACTTC
TRBJ1-1,TRBV6-6,once,.,CASSYSRGGSHTEAFF,TGTGCCAGCAGTTACTCGAGGGGAGGGTCGCACACTGAAGCTTTCTTT
TRBJ1-2,TRBV5-1,.,.,CASSRGDYYGYTF,TGCGCCAGCAGCCGCGGGGATTACTATGGCTACACCTTC